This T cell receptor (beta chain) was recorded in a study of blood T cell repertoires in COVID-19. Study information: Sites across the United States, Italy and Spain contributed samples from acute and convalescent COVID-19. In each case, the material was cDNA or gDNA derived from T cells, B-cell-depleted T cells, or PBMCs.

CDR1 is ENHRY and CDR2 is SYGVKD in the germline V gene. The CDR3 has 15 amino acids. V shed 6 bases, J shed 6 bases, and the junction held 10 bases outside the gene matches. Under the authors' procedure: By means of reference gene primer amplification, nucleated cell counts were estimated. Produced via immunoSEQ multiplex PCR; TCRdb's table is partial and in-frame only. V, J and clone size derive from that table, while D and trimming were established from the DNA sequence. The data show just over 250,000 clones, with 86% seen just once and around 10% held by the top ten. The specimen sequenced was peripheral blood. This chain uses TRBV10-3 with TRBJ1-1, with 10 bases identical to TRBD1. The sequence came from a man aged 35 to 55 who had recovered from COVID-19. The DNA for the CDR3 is TGTGCCATCAGCCAGTACCGGGACAGGGGAGCTGAAGCTTTCTTT. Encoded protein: CAISQYRDRGAEAFF.